This paragraph covers one T cell receptor (beta chain) sequence. Its specificity is unknown. The data were produced by immunoSEQ multiplex PCR, yet TCRdb's version contains in-frame clones alone and is incomplete. The sample includes 25,000 to 35,000 clones, 75% to 85% of them seen just once. Before sequencing took place, the ViraFEST assay used viral peptide pools to expand antigen-specific CD4+ T cells. The culture ran for around 10 days before CD4+ T cells were isolated. Neither prior SARS-CoV-2 infection nor positive nucleocapsid antibodies were present in the vaccine recipients. Each culture well received about 2 million PBMC. These cells were then cultured in IMDM with approximately 10 IU/ml IL-2 and around 10 ug/ml peptides. The entry originates in a study of vaccination effects on CD4 cells after COVID-19. Study context: Two doses of either BNT162b2 or mRNA-1273 were given to each participant. Notes on the study in general: Clonal contraction was marked in infection- and vaccine-induced clones late after vaccination.

Per the germline V gene, CDR1 is SGHVS and CDR2 is FNYEAQ. The CDR3 has 18 residues. Trimming cost V 1 base and J 7 bases; bases outside gene matches: 14. The sequence was collected from a human donor who received a COVID-19 vaccine. This chain joins TRBV7-6 and TRBJ2-7; 12 bases align to TRBD2. The sequenced sample was CD4+ T cells from PBMCs cultured with SARS-CoV-2 spike peptides, obtained before COVID-19 vaccination. The CDR3 loop reads CASSLGASGRANIPEQYF. For the CDR3, the DNA is TGTGCCAGCAGCTTAGGGGCTAGCGGGAGGGCCAACATTCCGGAGCAGTACTTC.